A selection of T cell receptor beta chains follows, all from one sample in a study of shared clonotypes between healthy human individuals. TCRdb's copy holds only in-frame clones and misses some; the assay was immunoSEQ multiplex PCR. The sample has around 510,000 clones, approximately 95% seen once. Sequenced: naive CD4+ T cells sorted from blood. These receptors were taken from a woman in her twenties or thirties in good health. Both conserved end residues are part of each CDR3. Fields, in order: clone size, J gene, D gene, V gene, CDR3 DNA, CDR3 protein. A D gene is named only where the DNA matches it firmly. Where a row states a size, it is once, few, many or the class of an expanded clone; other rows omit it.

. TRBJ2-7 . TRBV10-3 TGTGCCATCAGTGAGTCGAAGTCCTACGAGCAGTACTTC CAISESKSYEQYF
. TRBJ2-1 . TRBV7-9 TGTGCCAGCAGCTTATCTAGCATCCCCTACAATGAGCAGTTCTTC CASSLSSIPYNEQFF
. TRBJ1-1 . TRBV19 TGTGCCAGTAGTCAAGTGAGGCTCGGGAACACTGAAGCTTTCTTT CASSQVRLGNTEAFF
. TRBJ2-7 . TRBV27 TGTGCCAGCTACGGTGGTAGGGCATACGAGCAGTACTTC CASYGGRAYEQYF
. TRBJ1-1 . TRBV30 TGTGCCTGGGGGGCTCAGGGGTATACTGAAGCTTTCTTT CAWGAQGYTEAFF
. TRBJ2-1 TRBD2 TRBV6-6 TGTGCAACGGGACTAGCGGGACCTGAGCAGTTCTTC CATGLAGPEQFF
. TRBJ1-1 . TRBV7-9 TGTGCCAGCAGCTGGGGTGGAGGGGTGAACACTGAAGCTTTCTTT CASSWGGGVNTEAFF
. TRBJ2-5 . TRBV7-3 TGTGCCAGCAGCTTATCAAGGGGAGAGACCCAGTACTTC CASSLSRGETQYF
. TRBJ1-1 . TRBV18 TGTGCCAGCTCACCACAGGGGGATCTGGGCACTGAAGCTTTCTTT CASSPQGDLGTEAFF
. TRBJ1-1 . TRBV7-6 TGTGCCAGCAGCTTAGAACTATTGAGCACTGAAGCTTTCTTT CASSLELLSTEAFF
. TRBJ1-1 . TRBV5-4 TGTGCCAGCAGCTCGGGGTTGGGGCAGACACCTGAAGCTTTCTTT CASSSGLGQTPEAFF
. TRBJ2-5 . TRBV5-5 TGTGCCAGCAGCACGACCGGACTCGGAGAGACCCAGTACTTC CASSTTGLGETQYF
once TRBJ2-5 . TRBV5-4 TGTGCCAGCAGCTTGGTCAGCGGGACATACCAAGAGACCCAGTACTTC CASSLVSGTYQETQYF
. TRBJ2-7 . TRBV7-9 TGTGCCAGCAGCTTAGGGGTCGACTTAACCTTTGAGCAGTACTTC CASSLGVDLTFEQYF
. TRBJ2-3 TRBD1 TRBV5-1 TGCGCCAGCAGCTTGGGGTGGGGGACAGGGTTCACAGATACGCAGTATTTT CASSLGWGTGFTDTQYF
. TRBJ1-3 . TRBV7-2 TGTGCCAGCAGCTTAGGCCAGACCTCTGGAAACACCATATATTTT CASSLGQTSGNTIYF
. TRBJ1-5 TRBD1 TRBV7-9 TGTGCCAGCAGCAAGGGGGCGGCATCTCCCAATCAGCCCCAGCATTTT CASSKGAASPNQPQHF
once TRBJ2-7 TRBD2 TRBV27 TGTGCCAGCAGCCTGGGCGGGAGTTGGCACGAGCAGTACTTC CASSLGGSWHEQYF
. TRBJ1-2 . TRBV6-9 TGTGCCAGCAGTCCAAGCCCGGACTATGGCTACACCTTC CASSPSPDYGYTF
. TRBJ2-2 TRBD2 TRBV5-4 TGTGCCAGCAGCCCAAAAAATAGCGGGAGAGCGAACACCGGGGAGCTGTTTTTT CASSPKNSGRANTGELFF
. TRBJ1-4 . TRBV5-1 TGCGCCAGCAGCTTCCGGGCAACTAATGAAAAACTGTTTTTT CASSFRATNEKLFF
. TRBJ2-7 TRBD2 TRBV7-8 TGTGCCAGCAGCTTTTTGAGGACTAGCAGCTACGAGCAGTACTTC CASSFLRTSSYEQYF
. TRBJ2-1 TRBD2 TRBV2 TGTGCCAGCAGTACTAGCGGGCGGGGCTACTACAATGAGCAGTTCTTC CASSTSGRGYYNEQFF
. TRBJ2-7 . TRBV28 TGTGCCAGCACCCTGGGGACCCGCGGCTACGAGCAGTACTTC CASTLGTRGYEQYF
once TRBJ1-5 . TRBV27 TGTGCCAGCAGTTTACAGGGTAGCAATCAGCCCCAGCATTTT CASSLQGSNQPQHF
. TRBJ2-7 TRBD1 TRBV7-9 TGTGCCAGCAGCTCATTGTGGGACAGGGCCTACGAGCAGTACTTC CASSSLWDRAYEQYF
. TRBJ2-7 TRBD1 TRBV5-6 TGTGCCAGCAGTAGGGGACAGGGGAGCTACGAGCAGTACTTC CASSRGQGSYEQYF
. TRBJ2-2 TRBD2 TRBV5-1 TGCGCCAGCAAAAGCGGGGCGAACACCGGGGAGCTGTTTTTT CASKSGANTGELFF
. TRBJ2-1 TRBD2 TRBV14 TGTGCCAGCAGCTCACAAGCGGGGGCGTGGGATGAGCAGTTCTTC CASSSQAGAWDEQFF
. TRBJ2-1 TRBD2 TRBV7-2 TGTGCCAGCAGCTTAGCCCCTTATGGTAGCGGGTACAATGAGCAGTTCTTC CASSLAPYGSGYNEQFF
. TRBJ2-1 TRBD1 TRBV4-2 TGTGCCAGCAGCCAAGGGACAGGGGGTTTCCCTAATGAGCAGTTCTTC CASSQGTGGFPNEQFF
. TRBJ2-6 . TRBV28 TGTGCCAGCAGACAAGGACAGCTCTCCTCTGGGGCCAACGTCCTGACTTTC CASRQGQLSSGANVLTF
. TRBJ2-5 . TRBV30 TGTGCCTGGAGAAGGCTAGCACAAGAGACCCAGTACTTC CAWRRLAQETQYF
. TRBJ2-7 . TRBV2 TGTGCCAGCAGAGACCGAGGACCAAACTACGAGCAGTACTTC CASRDRGPNYEQYF
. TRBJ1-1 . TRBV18 TGTGCCAGCTCACCAACAGAGGGGAACACTGAAGCTTTCTTT CASSPTEGNTEAFF
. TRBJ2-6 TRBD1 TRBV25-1 TGTGCCAGCAGTGAGGCAGGGGGCGCCCCTGGGGCCAACGTCCTGACTTTC CASSEAGGAPGANVLTF
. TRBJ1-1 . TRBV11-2 TGTGCCAGCAGCCAAGGGCGGGCTAACACTGAAGCTTTCTTT CASSQGRANTEAFF
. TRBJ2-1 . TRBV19 TGTGCCAGTAGTGCCGTCGTAGCGCCCGAAGCCTACAATGAGCAGTTCTTC CASSAVVAPEAYNEQFF
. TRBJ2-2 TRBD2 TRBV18 TGTGCCAGCTCACCAGGCGGGGGGAACACCGGGGAGCTGTTTTTT CASSPGGGNTGELFF
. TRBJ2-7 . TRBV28 TGTGCCAGCAGCGGGGCGGGGGCCCACGAGCAGTACTTC CASSGAGAHEQYF
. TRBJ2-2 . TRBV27 TGTGCCAGCAGTTCCCGGGGCGGGATGAACACCGGGGAGCTGTTTTTT CASSSRGGMNTGELFF
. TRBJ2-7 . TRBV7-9 TGTGCCAGCAGCACTGACAGGTCCGAGCAGTACTTC CASSTDRSEQYF
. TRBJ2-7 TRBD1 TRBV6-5 TGTGCCAGCAGTTACAAGGGACAGGCCCTCAACGAGCAGTACTTC CASSYKGQALNEQYF
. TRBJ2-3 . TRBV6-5 TGTGCCAGTTCTTGGGCCAGCCGGGCAGATACGCAGTATTTT CASSWASRADTQYF
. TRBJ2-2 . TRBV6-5 TGTGCCAGCGGTCCAGCGAACACCGGGGAGCTGTTTTTT CASGPANTGELFF
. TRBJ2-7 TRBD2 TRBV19 TGTGCCAGCCAGGCTAGCGGCCGTCTTAGCTCCTACGAGCAGTACTTC CASQASGRLSSYEQYF
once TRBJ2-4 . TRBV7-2 TGTGCCAGCAGCTTAGTTGGCAGGGGCAAAAACATTCAGTACTTC CASSLVGRGKNIQYF
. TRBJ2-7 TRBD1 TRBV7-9 TGTGCCAGCAGCCCGACAGGGGGGGCCTACGAGCAGTACTTC CASSPTGGAYEQYF
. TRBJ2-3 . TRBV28 TGTGCCAGCAGTTTAGGTACAGGACACACAGATACGCAGTATTTT CASSLGTGHTDTQYF
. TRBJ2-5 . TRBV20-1 TGCAGTGCTAACCTAGGGGAGACCCAGTACTTC CSANLGETQYF